Reported below is one TCR beta chain. TCRdb's table, derived via immunoSEQ multiplex PCR, lists solely in-frame clones and lacks some. The sample contains 90,000 to 150,000 clones, about 93% of which appear only once. This entry comes from a study of T cell changes during pregnancy in multiple sclerosis. The starting material was peripheral blood, obtained before pregnancy. The receptor comes from a female donor with multiple sclerosis, enrolled in a pregnancy study.

The CDR3 DNA sequence: TGTGCCAGCAGCGGAGATGAAACTGAAGCTTTCTTT. The encoded protein is CASSGDETEAFF. The chain joins TRBV5-8 to TRBJ1-1; D uncertain. This CDR3 contains 12 residues. Germline V gene lookup returns CDR1 SGHTS and CDR2 YDEGEE. Trimming removed 4 bases from V and 5 bases from J, with 9 bases in between.